This is a list of T cell receptor beta chains from one sample in a study of shared clonotypes between healthy human individuals. Repertoires were generated with immunoSEQ multiplex PCR, while TCRdb's copy carries only in-frame clones and drops some. The table has more than 550,000 clones, about 90% seen once. The specimen sequenced was memory CD8+ T cells from PBMCs. These receptors were obtained from a man between 18 and 29 years old in good health. Some clones in this sample may be carry-over from other donors' samples. Each CDR3 is given with its conserved first and last residue. The D gene is left open where the match is weak. Only part of the rows carry a size: once, few, many, or a class if the clone is expanded.

v_gene	d_gene	j_gene	abundance	CDR3aa	CDR3nt
TRBV5-1	.	TRBJ1-5	.	CASSLEGVGNQPQHF	TGCGCCAGCAGCTTGGAGGGGGTGGGGAATCAGCCCCAGCATTTT
TRBV9	.	TRBJ2-2	.	CASSPDVTNTGELFF	TGTGCCAGCAGCCCGGATGTCACGAACACCGGGGAGCTGTTTTTT
TRBV5-1	.	TRBJ2-7	.	CASSFGELYEQYF	TGCGCCAGCAGCTTCGGTGAGCTCTACGAGCAGTACTTC
TRBV7-9	.	TRBJ2-7	.	CASSLGPWGVNEQYF	TGTGCCAGCAGCTTAGGCCCATGGGGTGTCAACGAGCAGTACTTC
TRBV13	.	TRBJ1-1	.	CASSLQVGWGTQGAFF	TGTGCCAGCAGCTTACAGGTGGGCTGGGGGACACAGGGAGCTTTCTTT
TRBV10-3	.	TRBJ1-3	.	CAISETLSGNTIYF	TGTGCCATCAGTGAGACGCTCTCTGGAAACACCATATATTTT
TRBV28	.	TRBJ1-2	.	CASSLNGLNYGYTF	TGTGCCAGCAGTTTGAATGGACTAAACTATGGCTACACCTTC
TRBV6-5	TRBD2	TRBJ2-1	.	CASSPHRTSGNEQFF	TGTGCCAGCAGCCCTCACCGGACTAGCGGAAATGAGCAGTTCTTC
TRBV7-9	TRBD2	TRBJ2-2	.	CASSLAGLAAGGELFF	TGTGCCAGCAGCTTAGCGGGACTAGCGGCGGGAGGGGAGCTGTTTTTT
TRBV28	.	TRBJ2-2	once	CASSLYYTGELFF	TGTGCCAGCAGTTTATATTACACCGGGGAGCTGTTTTTT
TRBV12-5	.	TRBJ2-1	.	CASGLVGEPQFF	TGTGCTAGTGGTTTGGTAGGCGAACCGCAGTTCTTC
TRBV5-1	.	TRBJ2-1	.	CASSPSPSSYNEQFF	TGCGCCAGCAGCCCCTCGCCCAGCTCCTACAATGAGCAGTTCTTC
TRBV28	TRBD1	TRBJ2-7	few	CASSPGQGAGYEQYF	TGTGCCAGCAGTCCCGGACAGGGGGCGGGCTACGAGCAGTACTTC
TRBV5-6	TRBD1	TRBJ2-1	.	CASSFGQGTYNEQFF	TGTGCCAGCAGCTTTGGACAGGGGACGTACAATGAGCAGTTCTTC
TRBV7-9	.	TRBJ2-5	.	CASRTANPETQYF	TGTGCCAGCCGCACGGCTAATCCAGAGACCCAGTACTTC
TRBV19	TRBD2	TRBJ2-1	.	CASSSLAGYNEQFF	TGTGCCAGTAGTTCGCTAGCGGGTTACAATGAGCAGTTCTTC
TRBV7-6	.	TRBJ1-1	.	CASSLFLEGVMNTEAFF	TGTGCCAGCAGCTTATTCCTCGAGGGGGTCATGAACACTGAAGCTTTCTTT
TRBV9	.	TRBJ2-2	.	CASSAANTGELFF	TGTGCCAGCAGCGCGGCGAACACCGGGGAGCTGTTTTTT
TRBV28	TRBD1	TRBJ2-3	.	CASSFSRGTGSTDTQYF	TGTGCCAGCAGTTTCTCTAGAGGGACAGGGAGCACAGATACGCAGTATTTT
TRBV27	.	TRBJ2-5	.	CASSTRLVGSETQYF	TGTGCCAGCAGTACGAGACTAGTGGGAAGCGAGACCCAGTACTTC
TRBV7-2	.	TRBJ1-2	.	CASSLPTVNVGDYGYTF	TGTGCCAGCAGCTTACCGACAGTTAACGTCGGTGACTATGGCTACACCTTC
TRBV7-3	.	TRBJ2-1	.	CASSDREGYNEQFF	TGTGCCAGCAGCGACAGGGAGGGATACAATGAGCAGTTCTTC
TRBV14	TRBD2	TRBJ2-7	.	CASSHLGLAGGEQYF	TGTGCCAGCAGCCATCTCGGGCTAGCGGGAGGCGAGCAGTACTTC
TRBV4-1	.	TRBJ2-3	.	CASSQPSGNTDTQYF	TGCGCCAGCAGCCAACCCAGCGGCAACACAGATACGCAGTATTTT
TRBV11-3	.	TRBJ1-1	.	CASSLGRNLEAFF	TGTGCCAGCAGCTTAGGTCGGAACTTAGAAGCTTTCTTT
TRBV27	TRBD1	TRBJ2-3	.	CASRHKAGTESTDTQYF	TGTGCCAGCAGGCACAAAGCCGGGACAGAGAGCACAGATACGCAGTATTTT
TRBV27	.	TRBJ2-3	.	CASSLGFVGGVSTDTQYF	TGTGCCAGCAGTTTAGGGTTCGTGGGCGGAGTTAGCACAGATACGCAGTATTTT
TRBV6-4	.	TRBJ2-3	.	CASSDSGDPSTDTQYF	TGTGCCAGCAGTGACTCAGGGGACCCTAGCACAGATACGCAGTATTTT
TRBV29-1	.	TRBJ1-1	few	CSVEDPHSNTEAFF	TGCAGCGTTGAAGATCCCCACAGTAACACTGAAGCTTTCTTT
TRBV5-6	.	TRBJ2-7	.	CASSLARFSYEQYF	TGTGCCAGCAGCTTGGCCCGGTTCTCCTACGAGCAGTACTTC
TRBV19	.	TRBJ1-1	few	CASRRTLNTEAFF	TGTGCCAGTAGAAGGACACTGAACACTGAAGCTTTCTTT
TRBV14	.	TRBJ2-7	.	CASSQDRGRVGYEQYF	TGTGCCAGCAGCCAAGATCGCGGCAGGGTCGGCTACGAGCAGTACTTC
TRBV6-4	.	TRBJ1-2	.	CASSAEGLDGYTF	TGTGCCAGCAGTGCTGAGGGCTTGGATGGCTACACCTTC
TRBV10-3	.	TRBJ1-5	few	CAISGLNQPQHF	TGTGCCATCAGTGGGCTCAATCAGCCCCAGCATTTT
TRBV7-9	TRBD1	TRBJ1-2	.	CASSGGEGQGSYGYTF	TGTGCCAGCAGCGGAGGAGAGGGACAGGGTAGCTATGGCTACACCTTC
TRBV7-6	TRBD1	TRBJ1-4	once	CASSTPQGASNEKLFF	TGTGCCAGCAGCACCCCCCAGGGGGCGTCTAATGAAAAACTGTTTTTT
TRBV5-8	.	TRBJ1-2	.	CASSWPGRIVDYGYTF	TGTGCCAGCAGTTGGCCAGGGAGAATTGTAGACTATGGCTACACCTTC
TRBV15	.	TRBJ2-7	once	CATSRRPGAHEQYF	TGTGCCACCAGCAGGAGACCCGGAGCCCACGAGCAGTACTTC
TRBV28	.	TRBJ1-1	.	CASTIRRNTEAFF	TGTGCCAGCACGATTCGCCGGAACACTGAAGCTTTCTTT
TRBV4-1	.	TRBJ1-2	.	CASSHLIEGTHGYTF	TGCGCCAGCAGCCATCTGATTGAGGGAACGCATGGCTACACCTTC
TRBV12-5	.	TRBJ2-1	.	CASGLYHTGWRGSYNEQFF	TGTGCTAGTGGTTTGTACCACACAGGGTGGCGAGGCTCCTACAATGAGCAGTTCTTC
TRBV7-8	.	TRBJ1-5	.	CASSLEGGFRNQPQHF	TGTGCCAGCAGCTTAGAAGGTGGGTTTCGCAATCAGCCCCAGCATTTT
TRBV14	TRBD1	TRBJ2-5	.	CASSPPGQGRETQYF	TGTGCCAGCAGCCCTCCGGGACAGGGGCGAGAGACCCAGTACTTC
TRBV25-1	.	TRBJ2-2	once	CASRGGAGELFF	TGTGCCAGCCGAGGGGGGGCCGGGGAGCTGTTTTTT
TRBV13	.	TRBJ2-2	once	CASSPLIGELFF	TGTGCCAGCAGCCCATTAATCGGGGAGCTGTTTTTT
TRBV28	.	TRBJ1-2	.	CASSFHVWQTYGYTF	TGTGCCAGCAGTTTTCACGTATGGCAGACCTATGGCTACACCTTC
TRBV19	.	TRBJ1-5	few	CASSSGQYSNQPQHF	TGTGCCAGTAGTAGCGGACAGTATAGCAATCAGCCCCAGCATTTT
TRBV27	.	TRBJ1-1	.	CASSGNTEAFF	TGTGCCAGCAGCGGGAACACTGAAGCTTTCTTT
TRBV27	.	TRBJ2-5	.	CASTRGRGETQYF	TGTGCCAGCACCCGGGGGCGAGGAGAGACCCAGTACTTC
TRBV7-8	.	TRBJ2-2	.	CASSLEVGELFF	TGTGCCAGCAGCTTAGAGGTCGGGGAGCTGTTTTTT
TRBV28	.	TRBJ2-5	.	CASRATGGGETQYF	TGTGCCAGCCGAGCCACAGGAGGTGGGGAGACCCAGTACTTC
TRBV19	.	TRBJ1-5	.	CASTTRLGASNQPQHF	TGTGCCAGTACCACGAGGCTGGGGGCGAGCAATCAGCCCCAGCATTTT
TRBV15	.	TRBJ2-4	.	CATSRASGGAKNIQYF	TGTGCCACCAGCAGAGCCAGCGGCGGAGCCAAAAACATTCAGTACTTC
TRBV28	.	TRBJ2-2	.	CASSSRTWAANTGELFF	TGTGCCAGCAGTTCCAGAACGTGGGCCGCGAACACCGGGGAGCTGTTTTTT
TRBV19	.	TRBJ2-7	.	CASAIPGPTYEQYF	TGTGCCAGTGCGATTCCAGGGCCTACCTACGAGCAGTACTTC
TRBV7-3	.	TRBJ2-1	.	CASSLTHRVNEQFF	TGTGCCAGCAGCTTAACACACCGGGTCAATGAGCAGTTCTTC
TRBV28	.	TRBJ1-2	.	CASSPPGNYGYTF	TGTGCCAGCAGTCCCCCGGGCAACTATGGCTACACCTTC
TRBV6-5	TRBD2	TRBJ2-7	.	CASTPSGRAYEQYF	TGTGCCAGCACCCCGAGCGGGAGGGCCTACGAGCAGTACTTC